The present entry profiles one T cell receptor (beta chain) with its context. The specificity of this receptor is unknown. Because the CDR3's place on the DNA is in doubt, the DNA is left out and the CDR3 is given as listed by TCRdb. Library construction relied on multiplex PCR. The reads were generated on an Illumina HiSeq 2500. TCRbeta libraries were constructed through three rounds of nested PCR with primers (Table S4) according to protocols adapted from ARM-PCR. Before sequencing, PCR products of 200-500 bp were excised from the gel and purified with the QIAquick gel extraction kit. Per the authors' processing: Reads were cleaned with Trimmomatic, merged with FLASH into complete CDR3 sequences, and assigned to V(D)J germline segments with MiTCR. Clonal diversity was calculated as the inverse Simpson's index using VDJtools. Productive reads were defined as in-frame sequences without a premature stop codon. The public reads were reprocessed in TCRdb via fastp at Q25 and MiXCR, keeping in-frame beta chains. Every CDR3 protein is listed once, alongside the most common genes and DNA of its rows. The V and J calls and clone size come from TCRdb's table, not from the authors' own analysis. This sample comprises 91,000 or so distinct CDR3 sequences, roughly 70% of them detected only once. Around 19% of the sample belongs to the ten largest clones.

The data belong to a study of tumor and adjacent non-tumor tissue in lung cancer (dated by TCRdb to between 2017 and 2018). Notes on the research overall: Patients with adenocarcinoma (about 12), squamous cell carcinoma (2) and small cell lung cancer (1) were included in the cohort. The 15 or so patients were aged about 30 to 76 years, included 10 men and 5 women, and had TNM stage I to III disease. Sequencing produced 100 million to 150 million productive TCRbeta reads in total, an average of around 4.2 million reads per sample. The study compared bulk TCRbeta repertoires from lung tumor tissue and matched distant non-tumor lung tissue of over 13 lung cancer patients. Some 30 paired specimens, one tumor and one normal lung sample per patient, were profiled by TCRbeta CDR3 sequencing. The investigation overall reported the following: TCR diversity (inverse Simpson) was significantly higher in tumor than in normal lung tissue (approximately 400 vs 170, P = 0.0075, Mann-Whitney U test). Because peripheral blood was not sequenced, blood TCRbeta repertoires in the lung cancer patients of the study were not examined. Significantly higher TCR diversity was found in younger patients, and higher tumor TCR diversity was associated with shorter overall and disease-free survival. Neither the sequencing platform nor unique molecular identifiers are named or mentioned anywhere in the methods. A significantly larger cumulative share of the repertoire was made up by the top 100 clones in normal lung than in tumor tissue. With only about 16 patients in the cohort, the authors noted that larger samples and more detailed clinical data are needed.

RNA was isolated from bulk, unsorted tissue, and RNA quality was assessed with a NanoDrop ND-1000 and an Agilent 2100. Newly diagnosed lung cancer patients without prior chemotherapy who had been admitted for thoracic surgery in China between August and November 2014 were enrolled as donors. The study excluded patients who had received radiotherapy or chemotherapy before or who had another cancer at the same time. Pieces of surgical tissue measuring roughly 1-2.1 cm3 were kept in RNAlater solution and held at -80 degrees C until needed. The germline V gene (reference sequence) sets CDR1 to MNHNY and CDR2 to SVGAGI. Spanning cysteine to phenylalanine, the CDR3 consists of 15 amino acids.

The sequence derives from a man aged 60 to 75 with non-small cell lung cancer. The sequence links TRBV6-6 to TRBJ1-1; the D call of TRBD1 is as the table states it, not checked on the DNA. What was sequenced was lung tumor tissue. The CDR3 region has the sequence CASGYWGQGSTEAFF.